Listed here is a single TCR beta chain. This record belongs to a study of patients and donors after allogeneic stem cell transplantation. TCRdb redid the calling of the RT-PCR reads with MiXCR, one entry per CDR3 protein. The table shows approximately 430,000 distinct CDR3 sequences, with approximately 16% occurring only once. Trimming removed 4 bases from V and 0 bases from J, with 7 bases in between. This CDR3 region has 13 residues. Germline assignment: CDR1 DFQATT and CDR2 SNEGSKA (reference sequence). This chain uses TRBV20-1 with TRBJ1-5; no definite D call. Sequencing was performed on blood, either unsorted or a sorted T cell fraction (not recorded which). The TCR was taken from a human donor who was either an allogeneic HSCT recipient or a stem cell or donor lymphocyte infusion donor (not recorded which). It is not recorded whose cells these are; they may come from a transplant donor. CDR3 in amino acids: CSANRDSNQPQHF. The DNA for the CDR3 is TGCAGTGCTAACCGCGATAGCAATCAGCCCCAGCATTTT.